A single sample gave rise to the 9 T cell receptor beta chains below, sequenced in a study of T-cell reconstitution after alpha-beta-depleted transplantation in children. TCRbeta library construction was performed incorporating unique molecular identifiers. One entry per CDR3 protein, called by TCRdb with MiXCR from the PCR reads. Among fewer than 20,000 distinct CDR3 sequences listed, 4.5% to 5.5% were seen once. The material sequenced was PBMCs, taken before TCRalphabeta/CD19-depleted stem cell transplant. All receptors derive from a boy younger than 18 with acute lymphoblastic leukemia, due to receive a stem cell transplant.

Ten or more counts support this clonotype. The V gene is TRBV30, the J gene TRBJ1-1, with TRBD1 as a possible D gene (5 bases). Germline assignment: CDR1 GTSNPN and CDR2 SVGIG (reference sequence). CDR3 length: 13 residues. Trimming removed 5 bases from V and 1 base from J, with 11 bases in between. The CDR3 DNA reads as TGTGCCTGGGAGAAGACAGCGAACACTGAAGCTTTCTTT. It specifies CAWEKTANTEAFF.

Ten or more counts support this clonotype. CDR3 protein: CASKDAGLRTEAFF. The CDR3 bases are TGTGCCAGTAAGGACGCCGGCCTTCGGACTGAAGCTTTCTTT. The chain joins TRBV19 to TRBJ1-1; D ambiguous. CDR1 and CDR2 from the germline V gene are LNHDA and SQIVND (reference sequence). V was shortened by 7 bases and J by 5 bases, with 17 bases between the two germline ends. The length of the CDR3 is 14 residues.

The table lists this clonotype with many counts. V usage is TRBV27 and J usage is TRBJ1-5; D is perhaps TRBD1 (5 bases). This CDR3 has 17 residues. Trimming took 5 bases from V and 0 from J, leaving 17 bases between them. Germline V gene lookup returns CDR1 MNHEY and CDR2 SMNVEV (reference sequence). CDR3 sequence (DNA): TGTGCCAGCAGTACTCACCGGGGCCCACATAGCAATCAGCCCCAGCATTTT. Its translation is CASSTHRGPHSNQPQHF.

This clonotype was counted ten times or more. V gene TRBV7-6 combines with J gene TRBJ2-2, with D possibly called TRBD1 or TRBD2 (5 bases each). Germline V gene sequence: CDR1 SGHVS, CDR2 FNYEAQ. V was trimmed by 0 bases and J by 0 bases, leaving 14 bases between them. The CDR3 spans 18 residues. CDR3 residues: CASSLARGARANTGELFF. The CDR3 nucleotides are TGTGCCAGCAGCTTAGCAAGGGGCGCGCGGGCGAACACCGGGGAGCTGTTTTTT.

This clonotype has a count of ten or more. The chain employs TRBV15 and TRBJ2-1, with TRBD2 identical over 7 bases. Unmatched junction bases numbered 6, after V lost 1 base and J lost 0 bases. The length of the CDR3 is 17 residues. Germline V gives CDR1 LNHNV, CDR2 YYDKDF (reference sequence). The CDR3: CATSRGTGGSSYNEQFF. DNA for the CDR3: TGTGCCACCAGCAGAGGAACCGGGGGGAGCTCCTACAATGAGCAGTTCTTC.

This clonotype was seen ten or more times. V and J are TRBV18 and TRBJ2-3; D is undetermined. CDR3 length: 11 residues. Trimming took 2 bases from V and 6 from J, leaving 3 bases between them. Germline CDR1 is KGHSH and CDR2 is LQKENI. The CDR3 DNA follows: TGTGCCAGCTCACCAGAGGATACGCAGTATTTT. Amino acids: CASSPEDTQYF.

This clonotype was observed a few times. The chain uses TRBV20-1 and TRBJ2-3; weak D call: TRBD1 (6 bases). The length of the CDR3 is 15 residues. Looked up from germline, CDR1 is DFQATT and CDR2 is SNEGSKA (reference sequence). Trimming stripped 6 bases from V and 4 bases from J, with 20 bases between. The CDR3 DNA sequence: TGCAGTGCGCCGAACCCAGGGGATAGAGCAGATACGCAGTATTTT. It translates to CSAPNPGDRADTQYF.

Ten or more counts support this clonotype. This chain joins TRBV7-9 and TRBJ1-3; no clear D. The CDR3 loop spans 13 amino acids. Germline CDR1 SEHNR, CDR2 FQNEAQ (reference sequence). Trimming took 5 bases from V and 3 from J, leaving 8 bases between them. The CDR3 DNA sequence: TGTGCCAGCAGCCTACCGGATGGAAACACCATATATTTT. Amino acid sequence: CASSLPDGNTIYF.

This clonotype rates as medium-sized. V usage is TRBV5-6 and J usage is TRBJ2-7; possibly TRBD1 for D (5 bases). The CDR3 is 14 residues long. CDR1 is SGHDT, CDR2 YYEEEE, per germline. The V end lost 1 base, the J end lost 0 bases, and 8 bases lay between the germline ends. In DNA form, the CDR3 reads TGTGCCAGCAGCTTGTACAGGAGCTCCTACGAGCAGTACTTC. It translates to CASSLYRSSYEQYF.